This T cell receptor (beta chain) came from a study of cytomegalovirus exposure and HLA in healthy donors. Overall study results and limits: The study designated 150 to 200 TCR beta chains cytomegalovirus-associated.

Some clones are missing from TCRdb's copy, which holds only in-frame ones; the method was immunoSEQ multiplex PCR. The sample has roughly 330,000 clones, roughly 87% seen once. The ends lost 0 bases at V and 0 bases at J; junction bases unmatched: 0. The CDR3 is made up of 16 amino acids. CDR1 SGDLS and CDR2 YYNGEE come from the germline V gene. The donors were part of the roughly 130-subject validation cohort, which stood apart from the 666-subject first cohort. To note about this clone: What it binds is unknown.

Sequences were obtained from PBMCs. This TCR was sampled from a woman aged 25 to 45 in good health and CMV-seropositive. The V call is TRBV9, the J call TRBJ2-1; 10 bases match TRBD2. The DNA for the CDR3 is TGTGCCAGCAGCGTAGTAGCGGGAGGCTCCTACAATGAGCAGTTCTTC. This encodes CASSVVAGGSYNEQFF.